Given below is one T cell receptor beta chain in context. What it recognizes is unknown. The table came from immunoSEQ multiplex PCR; TCRdb's copy has only in-frame clones and leaves some out. The sample holds tens of thousands of clones, over 75% seen once. Germline V lookup: CDR1 SGHRS, CDR2 YFSETQ. The CDR3 length is 15 residues. The V end was cut by 3 bases, the J end by 0 bases, with 11 bases between. This record comes from a study of T cell responses to AZD1222 COVID-19 vaccine. General observations from the study: Regions 160-218 and 743-854 dominated among vaccine-associated CD4 TCRs spanning spike.

V usage is TRBV5-1 and J usage is TRBJ2-3; D might be TRBD2 (6 bases). Specimen: peripheral blood, collected on day 0 of AZD1222 vaccination. The sequence derives from an adult in good health. CDR3 sequence reads: CASSSEGLSTDTQYF. CDR3 DNA sequence: TGCGCCAGCAGCTCGGAGGGGCTGAGCACAGATACGCAGTATTTT. Looking up the rest from reference TRBV5-1 and TRBJ2-3 gives the full variable domain: KAGVTQTPRYLIKTRGQQVTLSCSPISGHRSVSWYQQTPGQGLQFLFEYFSETQRNKGNFPGRFSGRQFSNSRSEMNVSTLELGDSALYLCASSSEGLSTDTQYFGPGTRLTVL.